This T cell receptor (beta chain) was identified during a study of blood T cell repertoires in COVID-19. Using immunoSEQ multiplex PCR, the repertoire was profiled, and TCRdb retains in-frame clones only, with some absent. The profile shows 250,000 or so clones, about 83% of them singletons. Germline V CDR1 and CDR2: MGHDK, SYGVNS. CDR3 length: 14 residues. The V gene lost 2 bases and the J gene lost 2 bases, with 8 bases spanning the gap. The receptor was derived from a middle-aged woman who had been exposed to COVID-19. The chain is built from TRBV25-1 and TRBJ2-3, with D tentatively TRBD2 (5 bases). Sequenced material: PBMCs or T cells enriched from blood (not recorded which). The CDR3 region has the DNA TGTGCCAGCAGTGAAGCGGACTTCACAGATACGCAGTATTTT. Translating it yields CASSEADFTDTQYF.